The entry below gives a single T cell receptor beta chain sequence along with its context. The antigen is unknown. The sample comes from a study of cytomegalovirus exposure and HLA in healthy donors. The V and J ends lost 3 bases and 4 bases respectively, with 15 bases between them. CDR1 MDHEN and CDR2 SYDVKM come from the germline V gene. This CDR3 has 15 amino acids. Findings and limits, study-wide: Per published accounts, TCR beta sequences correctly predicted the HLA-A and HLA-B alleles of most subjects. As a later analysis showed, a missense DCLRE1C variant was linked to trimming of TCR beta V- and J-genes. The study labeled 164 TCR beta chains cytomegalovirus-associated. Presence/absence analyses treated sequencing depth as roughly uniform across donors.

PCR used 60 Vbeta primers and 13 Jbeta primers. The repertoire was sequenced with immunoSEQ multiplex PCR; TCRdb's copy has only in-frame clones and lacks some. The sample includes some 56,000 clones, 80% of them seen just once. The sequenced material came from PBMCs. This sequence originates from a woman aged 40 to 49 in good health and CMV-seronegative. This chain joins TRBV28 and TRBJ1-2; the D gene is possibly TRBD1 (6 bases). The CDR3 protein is CASSLRGATFYGYTF. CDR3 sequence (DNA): TGTGCCAGCAGTTTGCGGGGGGCCACCTTCTATGGCTACACCTTC.